This paragraph reports one TCR beta chain. It has no known antigen specificity. No qualities accompany the bases; no much larger clone lies one base away. This sample was taken from a study of T cell repertoires in cytomegalovirus infection (dated by TCRdb to about 2019). About the full investigation: Alongside well-studied HLA-B-restricted epitopes, the peptide stimulations were aimed at recently identified HLA-C-restricted CMV epitopes, whose presentation resists viral immunomodulation. The HLA type of each donor mattered for the analysis, because public TCR beta signatures pointed to carriage of CMV infection along with the matching HLA type.

According to the study, the label for this sample's treatment or condition signals: in vitro stimulation with specific CMV peptide epitopes to enrich CMV-specific T cells. The germline V gene (reference sequence) provides CDR1 MNHEY and CDR2 SMNVEV. Reading from cysteine to phenylalanine, the CDR3 counts 16 amino acids. Here the CDR3 DNA is all that survives: 48 bases in frame from base 1. V lost 2 bases and J lost 0 bases, and the count of bases not matched to a germline gene is 3. Results and caveats for the whole study, not just this receptor: Cumulative frequency of public TCR beta family members discriminated carriers of CMV infection plus the relevant HLA type in this cohort and an independent approximately 400-donor cohort. The ex vivo response was dominated by HLA-C-restricted CMV-specific TCR beta clonotypes, which also provided the single most frequent clonotype in two of eight donors.

Sequencing used an Illumina HiSeq 1500. TCRdb trimmed the raw reads at Q25, called clones with MiXCR and kept productive beta chains. A single entry per CDR3 protein holds the most common genes and DNA from its merged rows. In this sample the table shows around 200,000 distinct CDR3 sequences, about 39% of which occur a single time. Of the sample, 59% is held by the ten largest clones. This specimen consisted of CD8+ T cells from cultured PBMCs, obtained from culture after CMV antigen stimulation. This TCR came from a human donor in good health (CMV status not recorded). Some clones in this sample may be carry-over from other donors' samples. The V and J genes are TRBV27 and TRBJ2-7, and 11 junction bases match TRBD2. The CDR3 protein is CASSLGGLAASYEQYF. The DNA sequence follows: TGTGCCAGCAGTTTAGGGGGACTAGCGGCCTCCTACGAGCAGTACTTC.